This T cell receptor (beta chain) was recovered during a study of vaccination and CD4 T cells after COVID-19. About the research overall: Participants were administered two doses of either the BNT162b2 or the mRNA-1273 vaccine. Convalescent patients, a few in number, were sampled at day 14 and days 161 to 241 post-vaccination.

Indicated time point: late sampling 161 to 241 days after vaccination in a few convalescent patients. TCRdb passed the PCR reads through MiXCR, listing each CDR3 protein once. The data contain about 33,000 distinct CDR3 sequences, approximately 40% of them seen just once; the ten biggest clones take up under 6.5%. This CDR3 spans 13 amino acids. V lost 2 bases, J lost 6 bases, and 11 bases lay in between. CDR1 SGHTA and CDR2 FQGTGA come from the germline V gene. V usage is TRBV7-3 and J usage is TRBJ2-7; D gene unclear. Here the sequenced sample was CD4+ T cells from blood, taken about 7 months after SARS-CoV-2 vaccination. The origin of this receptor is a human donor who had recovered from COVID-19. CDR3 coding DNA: TGTGCCAGCAGCTTATCCAGAACGGGCGAGCAGTACTTC. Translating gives CASSLSRTGEQYF.